This is a list of T cell receptor beta chains from one sample in a study of T cells expressing NK-cell markers. TCRdb re-called the 5' RACE reads; one entry per CDR3 protein, DNA not given. Here the sample table reports about 460,000 distinct CDR3 sequences. Sequences were obtained from blood T cells: a sorted CD56 or NKG2C T cell subset, CD4+ or CD8+ T cells, or bulk PBMC T cells (not recorded which). The receptors derive from a woman between 45 and 65 years old in good health. CDR3s include the opening cysteine and the closing phenylalanine or tryptophan. Fields, in order: J gene, V gene, CDR3 protein.

j_gene: TRBJ2-5
v_gene: TRBV6-5
CDR3aa: CASSYAPLYRGETQYF

j_gene: TRBJ2-7
v_gene: TRBV12-3/TRBV12-4
CDR3aa: CASSYRLNYEQYF

j_gene: TRBJ2-1
v_gene: TRBV12-3/TRBV12-4
CDR3aa: CASSPWTSGSSYNEQFF

j_gene: TRBJ1-5
v_gene: TRBV20-1
CDR3aa: CSASPGQGGNQPQHF

j_gene: TRBJ2-1
v_gene: TRBV5-1
CDR3aa: CASSLGGLAADEQFF

j_gene: TRBJ2-2
v_gene: TRBV7-9
CDR3aa: CASSPTGTGGRWNTGELFF

j_gene: TRBJ2-1
v_gene: TRBV12-3/TRBV12-4
CDR3aa: CASKRGKNNEQFF

j_gene: TRBJ1-2
v_gene: TRBV7-9
CDR3aa: CASSRHLQGKNGYTF

j_gene: TRBJ2-1
v_gene: TRBV20-1
CDR3aa: CSAGTGREQFF

j_gene: TRBJ2-3
v_gene: TRBV20-1
CDR3aa: CSATSRWQSTDTQYF

j_gene: TRBJ2-1
v_gene: TRBV14
CDR3aa: CASSPRLAARSSYNEQFF

j_gene: TRBJ2-2
v_gene: TRBV5-1
CDR3aa: CASSYWNRADTGELFF

j_gene: TRBJ1-2
v_gene: TRBV20-1
CDR3aa: CSARVAGANYGYTF

j_gene: TRBJ2-7
v_gene: TRBV5-1
CDR3aa: CASSFHTGSEQYF

j_gene: TRBJ2-2
v_gene: TRBV5-1
CDR3aa: CATGADNTGELFF

j_gene: TRBJ2-3
v_gene: TRBV24-1
CDR3aa: CATSEISPLRGKDTQYF

j_gene: TRBJ2-7
v_gene: TRBV25-1
CDR3aa: CASRGSQSSYEQYF

j_gene: TRBJ2-3
v_gene: TRBV20-1
CDR3aa: CSGDRWGTDTQYF

j_gene: TRBJ2-7
v_gene: TRBV29-1
CDR3aa: CSVEAGYEQYF

j_gene: TRBJ2-1
v_gene: TRBV11-3
CDR3aa: CASSEDTTQWKQFF

j_gene: TRBJ2-5
v_gene: TRBV7-3
CDR3aa: CASILTGGLGETQYF

j_gene: TRBJ2-6
v_gene: TRBV20-1
CDR3aa: CSAPSLGSSGANVLTF

j_gene: TRBJ2-5
v_gene: TRBV5-1
CDR3aa: CASSSQETQYF

j_gene: TRBJ1-4
v_gene: TRBV4-1
CDR3aa: CASRGGPAEKLFF

j_gene: TRBJ2-1
v_gene: TRBV6-6
CDR3aa: CASSVLAGGPAYEQFF

j_gene: TRBJ2-1
v_gene: TRBV10-1
CDR3aa: CASSDPSQNEQFF

j_gene: TRBJ1-2
v_gene: TRBV5-6
CDR3aa: CASSLQQGIYGYTF

j_gene: TRBJ2-7
v_gene: TRBV29-1
CDR3aa: CSFSRTGGYEQYF

j_gene: TRBJ2-1
v_gene: TRBV12-3/TRBV12-4
CDR3aa: CASSLRGPMYNEQFF

j_gene: TRBJ1-4
v_gene: TRBV12-3/TRBV12-4
CDR3aa: CASSRRAGVFSNEKLFF

j_gene: TRBJ2-2
v_gene: TRBV20-1
CDR3aa: CSAISGSKNTGELFF

j_gene: TRBJ2-3
v_gene: TRBV7-2
CDR3aa: CASSQFSSTDTQYF

j_gene: TRBJ2-3
v_gene: TRBV12-3/TRBV12-4
CDR3aa: CASTPGWQGKIAQYF

j_gene: TRBJ2-5
v_gene: TRBV5-1
CDR3aa: CASSLALMTSGQETQYF

j_gene: TRBJ2-1
v_gene: TRBV29-1
CDR3aa: CSIGRRAGEQFF

j_gene: TRBJ1-2
v_gene: TRBV5-1
CDR3aa: CASSVGQDGYGYTF

j_gene: TRBJ2-5
v_gene: TRBV6-5
CDR3aa: CASSPQGIEETQYF

j_gene: TRBJ1-1
v_gene: TRBV20-1
CDR3aa: CSADRDRVTEAFF

j_gene: TRBJ1-5
v_gene: TRBV29-1
CDR3aa: CSALTGTNQPQHF

j_gene: TRBJ2-1
v_gene: TRBV5-6
CDR3aa: CASSRTGNNEQFF

j_gene: TRBJ2-1
v_gene: TRBV10-3
CDR3aa: CAIHEGGLGNEQFF

j_gene: TRBJ1-2
v_gene: TRBV11-2
CDR3aa: CASSSGSGGYTF

j_gene: TRBJ2-6
v_gene: TRBV10-3
CDR3aa: CAISRQGRSAGANVLTF

j_gene: TRBJ2-1
v_gene: TRBV13
CDR3aa: CASSLIRREGRNEQFF

j_gene: TRBJ1-2
v_gene: TRBV24-1
CDR3aa: CATQAPRDGYTF

j_gene: TRBJ2-7
v_gene: TRBV9
CDR3aa: CASSVAAPPIFEQYF

j_gene: TRBJ2-2
v_gene: TRBV24-1
CDR3aa: CATSPRAFTGELFF

j_gene: TRBJ2-5
v_gene: TRBV20-1
CDR3aa: CSARGASGSQETQYF